Each of the 25 T cell receptor beta chains below was sequenced from the same sample in a study of shared clonotypes between healthy human individuals. Produced via immunoSEQ multiplex PCR; TCRdb's table is partial and in-frame only. The sample consists of about 1 million clones, 65% to 80% of them appearing once. The sequenced material came from memory CD4+ T cells sorted from blood. Subset here: CD45RA-negative fraction. The receptors here all came from a man between 18 and 29 years old in good health.

The V and J genes are TRBV29-1 and TRBJ2-2, with D possibly matching TRBD1 (5 bases). Germline-derived CDR1 and CDR2 are SQVTM and ANQGSEA. V was clipped by 4 bases and J by 3 bases, with 6 bases between them. The CDR3 is 12 amino acids. CDR3 coding DNA: TGCAGCGTTGGACAGTACACCGGGGAGCTGTTTTTT. It is translated as CSVGQYTGELFF.

The chain joins TRBV7-2 to TRBJ2-5, with TRBD2 matching 13 bases. Trimming took 4 bases from V and 4 from J; bases not matched to a gene: 6. This CDR3 has 16 residues. Germline V CDR1 and CDR2: SGHTA, FQGNSA. CDR3 loop: CASSSAGLAGRETQYF. Here the CDR3 DNA reads TGTGCCAGCAGCTCGGCGGGACTAGCGGGGAGAGAGACCCAGTACTTC.

The gene calls are TRBV28 and TRBJ2-3; 10 positions agree with TRBD2. The CDR3 runs to 14 residues. V dropped 10 bases and J dropped 0; count of bases not matched to a gene: 4. The germline V gene has CDR1 MDHEN and CDR2 SYDVKM. The chain's CDR3 is CATATSGSTDTQYF. In DNA, the CDR3 is TGTGCCACCGCGACTAGCGGGAGCACAGATACGCAGTATTTT.

The V call is TRBV11-3, the J call TRBJ2-2; the D gene could be TRBD1 or TRBD2 (5 bases each). Germline CDR1 reads SGHNT; CDR2 reads YENEEA. Trimming stripped 5 bases from V and 0 bases from J, with 10 bases between. There are 15 residues in the CDR3. CDR3 DNA: TGTGCCAGCAGCCCCCTGGGGGCGAACACCGGGGAGCTGTTTTTT. It translates to CASSPLGANTGELFF.

On this clone itself: The junction differs from germline at one of its ends, possibly a read error. The chain recombines TRBV7-7 with TRBJ1-1; D is unclear. Germline V gene data show CDR1 as SSHAT and CDR2 as FNYEAQ (reference sequence). The CDR3 consists of 13 residues. The DNA for the CDR3 is TGTGCTAGCAGCTTGAACAGGAACACTGAAGCTTTCTTT. Its translation is CASSLNRNTEAFF.

V is TRBV7-8 and J is TRBJ1-1, with D unresolved. Germline CDR1 and CDR2: SGHVS and FQNEAQ. Trimming removed 5 bases from V and 3 bases from J, with 13 bases in between. This CDR3 has 14 residues. The CDR3 DNA follows: TGTGCCAGCAGCGAGACCCGCGGGGACACTGAAGCTTTCTTT. Encoded protein: CASSETRGDTEAFF.

CDR3 nucleotide sequence: TGTGCCAGCAGCGCGATGGGGGGGACTGAAGCTTTCTTT. Encoded protein: CASSAMGGTEAFF. This chain uses TRBV9 with TRBJ1-1; TRBD1 might be the D (5 bases). Germline CDR1 and CDR2: SGDLS and YYNGEE. The CDR3 has 13 amino acids. V was clipped by 3 bases and J by 5 bases, with 11 bases between them.

The chain carries TRBV30 and TRBJ2-2, with 12 bases aligning to TRBD2. The V segment lost 7 bases and the J segment 7 bases; nucleotides outside the gene matches: 7. CDR1 and CDR2 from the germline V gene are GTSNPN and SVGIG (reference sequence). This CDR3 has 14 amino acids. The CDR3 nucleotides read TGTGCCTCCCCCAAGACTAGCGGGGGCGGGGAGCTGTTTTTT. Translation gives CASPKTSGGGELFF.

This clone came up a few times. The rearrangement links TRBV7-2 to TRBJ1-2; the match to TRBD1 covers 7 bases. The CDR3 extends over 14 amino acids. The V and J ends lost 4 bases and 3 bases, in that order; junction bases with no gene match: 5. Germline CDR1 reads SGHTA; CDR2 reads FQGNSA. Here the CDR3 DNA reads TGTGCCAGCAGCTCCTTGACAGGGTACTATGGCTACACCTTC. Protein product: CASSSLTGYYGYTF.

The V gene is TRBV10-3, the J gene TRBJ1-4; no clear D. CDR3 length equals 15 residues. The germline V gene has CDR1 ENHRY and CDR2 SYGVKD. With 2 bases removed from V and 1 base from J, the gap between germline ends came to 8 bases. CDR3 protein: CAISEGVRTNEKLFF. The CDR3 nucleotides are TGTGCCATCAGTGAGGGGGTTCGAACTAATGAAAAACTGTTTTTT.

The rearrangement joins TRBV28 to TRBJ2-7, with D perhaps being TRBD1 or TRBD2 (5 bases each). This CDR3 region has 16 residues. Trimming took off 8 bases at V and 5 bases at J, with 25 bases between the two ends. Germline V lookup: CDR1 MDHEN, CDR2 SYDVKM. CDR3 in DNA: TGTGCCAGCCCTTCCCCCCTTGGGGACCCCAAGAACGAGCAGTACTTC. It encodes CASPSPLGDPKNEQYF.

The chain uses TRBV28 and TRBJ2-3; D is perhaps TRBD2 (6 bases). Germline V gives CDR1 MDHEN, CDR2 SYDVKM. CDR3 length: 13 amino acids. V was pared by 6 bases and J by 2 bases, with 9 bases between. This CDR3 reads CASSRTTTDTQYF. The DNA for the CDR3 is TGTGCCAGCAGCCGGACTACCACAGATACGCAGTATTTT. Filled out from reference TRBV28 and TRBJ2-3, the complete variable domain reads DVKVTQSSRYLVKRTGEKVFLECVQDMDHENMFWYRQDPGLGLRLIYFSYDVKMKEKGDIPEGYSVSREKKERFSLILESASTNQTSMYLCASSRTTTDTQYFGPGTRLTVL.

The chain links TRBV27 to TRBJ2-7; D possibly uses TRBD1 or TRBD2 (5 bases each). The V end lost 6 bases, the J end lost 0 bases, and 15 bases lay between the germline ends. Germline V CDR1 and CDR2: MNHEY, SMNVEV (reference sequence). The length of the CDR3 is 15 residues. The CDR3 here is CASRKTGTHSYEQYF. As DNA, the CDR3 is TGTGCCAGCAGAAAGACCGGGACGCACTCCTACGAGCAGTACTTC.

The J gene is TRBJ1-5, the V gene TRBV6-8; D uncertain. V gave up 6 bases and J gave up 1 base, with 13 bases separating them. The CDR3 is 15 amino acids. From germline, CDR1 is MNHGY and CDR2 SAAAGT. CDR3 nucleotides: TGTGCCAGCAGATCATTAGGCGCGAGCAATCAGCCCCAGCATTTT. This encodes CASRSLGASNQPQHF.

The chain joins TRBV5-4 to TRBJ2-2; D is possibly TRBD1 (6 bases). The germline V and J ends were trimmed by 4 bases and 0 bases, with 13 bases remaining between them. This CDR3 contains 16 residues. Germline loops: CDR1 SGHNT, CDR2 YYREEE (reference sequence). The CDR3 loop reads CASSTTGTTNTGELFF. In DNA, the CDR3 is TGTGCCAGCAGCACCACCGGGACAACGAACACCGGGGAGCTGTTTTTT. Together with reference TRBV5-4 and TRBJ2-2, the CDR3 gives the full variable domain: ETGVTQSPTHLIKTRGQQVTLRCSSQSGHNTVSWYQQALGQGPQFIFQYYREEENGRGNFPPRFSGLQFPNYSSELNVNALELDDSALYLCASSTTGTTNTGELFFGEGSRLTVL.

The chain joins TRBV6-6 to TRBJ2-5; no definite D call. Trimming shortened V by 0 bases and J by 3 bases, and 5 bases separated the two germline ends. Germline CDR1 reads MNHNY; CDR2 reads SVGAGI (reference sequence). This CDR3 comprises 13 residues. CDR3 loop: CASSYSIKETQYF. The CDR3 region has the DNA TGTGCCAGCAGTTACTCCATCAAAGAGACCCAGTACTTC.

V is TRBV6-5 and J is TRBJ2-7; D gene uncertain. Trimming left V 0 bases short and J 3 bases short, with 12 bases between. The length of the CDR3 is 15 residues. Germline loops: CDR1 MNHEY, CDR2 SVGAGI. In DNA, the CDR3 is TGTGCCAGCAGTTACTCCGACCTAGGAGACTACGAGCAGTACTTC. Protein: CASSYSDLGDYEQYF.

V gene TRBV21-1 combines with J gene TRBJ2-5; the D call TRBD1 from the table was never checked on the DNA. TRBV21-1 has pseudogene status. The CDR3 covers 15 residues. CDR3 coding DNA: TGTGCCAGCAGCAGGACTCAGGGGAGTGGGGAGACCCAGTACTTC. Translation gives CASSRTQGSGETQYF.

This clone has more than one count but fewer than ten. The chain links TRBV2 to TRBJ2-1; TRBD2 aligns across 7 bases. CDR3 length equals 16 residues. Germline CDR1 reads SNHLY; CDR2 reads FYNNEI. Trimming cost V 5 bases and J 3 bases; bases outside gene matches: 10. CDR3: CASSFDAGEIYNEQFF. In DNA, the CDR3 is TGTGCCAGCAGTTTTGACGCGGGGGAGATCTACAATGAGCAGTTCTTC.

This clone was counted only a few times. The rearrangement joins TRBV7-9 to TRBJ1-5; D call uncertain. The CDR3 is 14 residues long. V was trimmed by 2 bases and J by 3 bases, leaving 8 bases between them. Germline loops: CDR1 SEHNR, CDR2 FQNEAQ (reference sequence). For the CDR3, the DNA is TGTGCCAGCAGCTTAATGCAAGACAATCAGCCCCAGCATTTT. Translating it yields CASSLMQDNQPQHF.

This clone was detected a few times. The DNA of the CDR3 is TGTGCCAGCAGTACTGGGACAGGAAATGGCTACACCTTC. Its protein product is CASSTGTGNGYTF. The V and J genes are TRBV28 and TRBJ1-2; TRBD1 aligns across 8 bases. After removal of 5 bases from V and 6 bases from J, the junction contained 5 bases not matched to a gene. The CDR3 contains 13 residues. CDR1 MDHEN and CDR2 SYDVKM come from the germline V gene.

In its sample, this clone was seen once. The V and J genes are TRBV19 and TRBJ2-3, with D tentatively TRBD1 (6 bases). Germline loops: CDR1 LNHDA, CDR2 SQIVND (reference sequence). V lost 7 bases, J lost 5 bases, and 16 bases lay in between. The CDR3 covers 14 residues. DNA of the CDR3: TGTGCCAGTAATTTCGCAGGGGCCGGAGATACGCAGTATTTT. It is translated as CASNFAGAGDTQYF.

The chain uses TRBV18 and TRBJ1-1; no reliable D call. Trimming stripped 0 bases from V and 5 bases from J, with 7 bases between. The CDR3 has 13 amino acids. Germline V CDR1 and CDR2: KGHSH, LQKENI. The CDR3 sequence: CASSPPYRTEAFF. In nucleotides, the CDR3 is TGTGCCAGCTCACCACCTTACAGAACTGAAGCTTTCTTT.

In its sample, this clone was seen a few times. The V gene is TRBV6-5, the J gene TRBJ1-3, with D perhaps matching TRBD1 (5 bases). V was pared by 6 bases and J by 1 base, with 13 bases between. Germline V gives CDR1 MNHEY, CDR2 SVGAGI. The CDR3 consists of 15 residues. DNA for the CDR3: TGTGCCAGCAGGGGCCAGGGAGGGTCTGGAAACACCATATATTTT. Amino acid sequence: CASRGQGGSGNTIYF.

On this clone itself: Other DNA sequences in the sample encode the same CDR3. CDR3 sequence (DNA): TGTGCCAGCAGTTACTCGGCCCTTAATGAGCAGTTCTTC. Protein sequence: CASSYSALNEQFF. This rearrangement joins TRBV6-5 to TRBJ2-1; D not certain. Germline V gene lookup returns CDR1 MNHEY and CDR2 SVGAGI. The CDR3 runs to 13 residues. Trimming removed 0 bases at V and 7 bases at J, with 7 bases between.